This T cell receptor (beta chain) came from a study of blood T cell repertoires in COVID-19. TCRdb keeps only in-frame clones here, not all; method: immunoSEQ multiplex PCR. The sample consists of a few hundred thousand clones, approximately 80% of them appearing once. Germline CDR1 and CDR2: ENHRY and SYGVKD. The CDR3 has 16 amino acids. V trimming: 2 bases; J trimming: 4 bases; junction bases outside the gene matches: 4. Material for sequencing was peripheral blood. This TCR was sampled from a woman older than 75 with active or convalescent COVID-19. V usage is TRBV10-3 and J usage is TRBJ2-2; 10 bases fit TRBD2. This CDR3 is CAISESLAGVTGELFF. CDR3 nucleotides: TGTGCCATCAGTGAGAGTCTAGCGGGGGTCACCGGGGAGCTGTTTTTT.